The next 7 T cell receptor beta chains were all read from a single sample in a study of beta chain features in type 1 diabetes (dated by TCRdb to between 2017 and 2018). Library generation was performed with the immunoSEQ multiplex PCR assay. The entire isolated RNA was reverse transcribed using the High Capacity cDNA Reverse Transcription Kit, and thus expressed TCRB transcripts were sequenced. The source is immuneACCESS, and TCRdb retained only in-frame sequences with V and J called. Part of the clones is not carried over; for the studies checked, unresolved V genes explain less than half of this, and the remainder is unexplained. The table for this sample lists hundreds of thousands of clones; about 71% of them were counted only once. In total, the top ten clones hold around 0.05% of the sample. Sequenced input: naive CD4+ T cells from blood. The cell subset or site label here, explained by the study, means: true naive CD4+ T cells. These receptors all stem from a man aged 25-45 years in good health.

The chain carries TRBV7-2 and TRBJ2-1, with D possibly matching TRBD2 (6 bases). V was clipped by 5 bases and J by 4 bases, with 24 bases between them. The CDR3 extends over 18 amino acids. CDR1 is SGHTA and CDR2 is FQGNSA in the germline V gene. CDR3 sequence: CASSRRNPTGDLYNEQFF. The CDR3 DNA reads TGTGCCAGCAGCCGTAGAAACCCTACTGGGGACTTGTACAATGAGCAGTTCTTC.

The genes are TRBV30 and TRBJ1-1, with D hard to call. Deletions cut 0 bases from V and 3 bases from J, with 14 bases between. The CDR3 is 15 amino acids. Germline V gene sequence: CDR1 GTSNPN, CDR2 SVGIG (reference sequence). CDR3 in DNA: TGTGCCTGGAGTGTAGAGAAGACCTCTCACACTGAAGCTTTCTTT. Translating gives CAWSVEKTSHTEAFF.

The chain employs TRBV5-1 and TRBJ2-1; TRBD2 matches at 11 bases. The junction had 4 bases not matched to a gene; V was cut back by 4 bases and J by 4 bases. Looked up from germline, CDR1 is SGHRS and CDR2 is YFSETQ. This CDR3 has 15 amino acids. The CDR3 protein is CASSEGLADYNEQFF. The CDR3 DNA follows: TGCGCCAGCAGCGAGGGACTAGCGGATTACAATGAGCAGTTCTTC.

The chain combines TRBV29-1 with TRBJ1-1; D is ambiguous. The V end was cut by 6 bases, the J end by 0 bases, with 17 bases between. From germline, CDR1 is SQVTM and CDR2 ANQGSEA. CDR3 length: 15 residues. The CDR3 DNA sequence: TGCAGCGTGCGGCGCTTTGAGTGGTTGAACACTGAAGCTTTCTTT. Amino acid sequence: CSVRRFEWLNTEAFF.

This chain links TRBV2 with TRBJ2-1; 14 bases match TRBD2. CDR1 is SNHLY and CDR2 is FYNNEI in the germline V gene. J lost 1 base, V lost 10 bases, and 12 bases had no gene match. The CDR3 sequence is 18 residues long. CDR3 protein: CAILGGTSGRNSYNEQFF. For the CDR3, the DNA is TGTGCCATCCTGGGCGGGACTAGCGGGAGAAATTCCTACAATGAGCAGTTCTTC.

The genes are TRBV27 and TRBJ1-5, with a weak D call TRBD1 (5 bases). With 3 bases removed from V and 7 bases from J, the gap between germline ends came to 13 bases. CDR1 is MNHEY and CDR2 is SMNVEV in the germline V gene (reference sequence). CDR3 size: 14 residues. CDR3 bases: TGTGCCAGCAGTTTGGTTGGGGCTCGGCAGCCCCAGCATTTT. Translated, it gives CASSLVGARQPQHF.

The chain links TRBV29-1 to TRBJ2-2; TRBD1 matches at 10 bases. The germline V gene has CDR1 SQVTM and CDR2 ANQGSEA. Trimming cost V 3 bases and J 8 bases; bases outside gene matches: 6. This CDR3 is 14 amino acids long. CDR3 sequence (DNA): TGCAGCGTTGAGAGGGACAGGGGAGAGGGGGAGCTGTTTTTT. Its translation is CSVERDRGEGELFF.